The 11 T cell receptor beta chains given below trace back to one sample, sequenced in a study of Ad26.COV2.S vaccination and SARS-CoV-2 variants. Sequencing was performed with immunoSEQ multiplex PCR; in TCRdb, only in-frame clones are kept and a portion is missing. Of about 420,000 clones in the sample, around nine tenths were seen once. The treatment here: 19 received Ad26.COV2.S at low or high dose, single or two shots; 5 received placebo; per-sample allocation not given. Material that was analyzed had been drawn on day 63 after the first vaccine or placebo injection. The material sequenced was peripheral blood, taken in a trial of Ad26.COV2.S vaccine versus placebo. All receptors derive from a person aged 18 to 65 who received the Ad26.COV2.S COVID-19 vaccine or a placebo.

The CDR3 nucleotides read TGTGCCAGCAGTTACCAACCCCATAGGACAGGGTACACCGGGGAGCTGTTTTTT. Translation: CASSYQPHRTGYTGELFF. The genes are TRBV28 and TRBJ2-2; 8 bases align to TRBD1. The CDR3 extends over 18 amino acids. V shed 4 bases, J shed 3 bases, and the junction held 13 bases outside the gene matches. Germline V gene lookup returns CDR1 MDHEN and CDR2 SYDVKM.

The chain couples TRBV7-3 to TRBJ2-6; TRBD1 aligns across 10 bases. Per germline, CDR1 SGHTA and CDR2 FQGTGA. V was pared by 3 bases and J by 2 bases, with 16 bases of the junction left unmatched. The CDR3 totals 21 residues. CDR3 residues: CASSLAKVGTGVGAGANVLTF. The CDR3 region has the DNA TGTGCCAGCAGCTTGGCGAAGGTGGGGACAGGGGTTGGTGCTGGGGCCAACGTCCTGACTTTC.

The gene calls are TRBV5-1 and TRBJ2-5, with D uncertain. Germline values: CDR1 SGHRS, CDR2 YFSETQ. V lost 4 bases and J lost 5, with 9 bases in between. This CDR3 spans 12 amino acids. The CDR3, as DNA: TGCGCCAGCAGCCGCGAAGGGGAGACCCAGTACTTC. Its translation: CASSREGETQYF. Complete variable domain (other parts from reference TRBV5-1 and TRBJ2-5): KAGVTQTPRYLIKTRGQQVTLSCSPISGHRSVSWYQQTPGQGLQFLFEYFSETQRNKGNFPGRFSGRQFSNSRSEMNVSTLELGDSALYLCASSREGETQYFGPGTRLLVL.

This clone was seen once. The chain uses TRBV7-2 and TRBJ2-3, with unresolved D. Trimming stripped 6 bases from V and 6 bases from J, with 10 bases between. The germline V gene has CDR1 SGHTA and CDR2 FQGNSA. This CDR3 contains 12 residues. The CDR3 DNA sequence: TGTGCCAGCAGGTCTGCCGTGGATACGCAGTATTTT. Its translation: CASRSAVDTQYF.

J is TRBJ1-5 and V is TRBV7-9; no definite D call. Trimming left V 1 base short and J 9 bases short, with 10 bases between. The CDR3 sequence is 13 residues long. Germline assignment: CDR1 SEHNR and CDR2 FQNEAQ (reference sequence). The DNA of the CDR3 is TGTGCCAGCAGCTTAGGCCAGGCGGGGCCCCAGCATTTT. Translated: CASSLGQAGPQHF.

The genes are TRBV5-1 and TRBJ2-7, with 9 nucleotides matching TRBD1. The junction had 10 bases not matched to a gene; V was cut back by 5 bases and J by 4 bases. The CDR3 covers 15 residues. Germline V gene sequence: CDR1 SGHRS, CDR2 YFSETQ. In DNA form, the CDR3 reads TGCGCCAGCAGTTTAGGGACAGGGAGAATGTACGAGCAGTACTTC. It specifies CASSLGTGRMYEQYF.

The V call is TRBV5-6, the J call TRBJ2-3; a weak D match, TRBD2 (7 bases). The germline V and J ends were trimmed by 3 bases and 4 bases, with 18 bases remaining between them. CDR3 length: 16 amino acids. Germline V gives CDR1 SGHDT, CDR2 YYEEEE. Written as DNA, the CDR3 is TGTGCCAGCAGCTATAGGATTGGGGGGGCATCAGATACGCAGTATTTT. Residues: CASSYRIGGASDTQYF.

This chain links TRBV6-1 with TRBJ2-7, with TRBD1 matching over 12 bases. The CDR3 spans 16 residues. V shed 1 base, J shed 2 bases, and the junction held 3 bases outside the gene matches. In germline, CDR1 is MNHNS, CDR2 SASEGT. In DNA, the CDR3 is TGTGCCAGCAGTGAAGGGGGACAGGGGGCCACCTACGAGCAGTACTTC. This codes for CASSEGGQGATYEQYF.

The chain recombines TRBV19 with TRBJ2-2; D uncertain. In germline, CDR1 is LNHDA, CDR2 SQIVND (reference sequence). V was trimmed by 2 bases and J by 1 base, leaving 5 bases between them. This CDR3 comprises 14 residues. The CDR3 protein is CASSIWQNTGELFF. CDR3 nucleotide sequence: TGTGCCAGTAGTATATGGCAGAACACCGGGGAGCTGTTTTTT. Filled out from reference TRBV19 and TRBJ2-2, the complete variable domain reads DGGITQSPKYLFRKEGQNVTLSCEQNLNHDAMYWYRQDPGQGLRLIYYSQIVNDFQKGDIAEGYSVSREKKESFPLTVTSAQKNPTAFYLCASSIWQNTGELFFGEGSRLTVL.

The rearrangement links TRBV9 to TRBJ1-2; the match to TRBD1 covers 8 bases. J gave up 2 bases and V 4 bases, and 7 bases lay outside the gene matches. This CDR3 comprises 15 residues. Germline lookup yields CDR1 SGDLS and CDR2 YYNGEE. The CDR3, as DNA: TGTGCCAGCAGCATTGGGACAGGCATGAACTATGGCTACACCTTC. This codes for CASSIGTGMNYGYTF.

The chain joins TRBV6-5 to TRBJ1-1; the D is unclear. The germline CDR1 and CDR2 sequences are MNHEY and SVGAGI. The CDR3 has 15 residues. Trimming shortened V by 0 bases and J by 1 base, and 9 bases separated the two germline ends. CDR3 nucleotides: TGTGCCAGCAGTTACTCTAAGGGATGGAACACTGAAGCTTTCTTT. Protein product: CASSYSKGWNTEAFF.